The rows below give T cell receptor beta chains drawn from one sample of a study of T-cell reconstitution after alpha-beta-depleted transplantation in children. TCRdb re-analysed the PCR reads in MiXCR, keeping a single row per CDR3 protein. The data show 250,000 to 400,000 distinct CDR3 sequences, approximately 23% seen once. The source was PBMCs, mostly from graft donor cells, collected 180 days after TCRalphabeta/CD19-depleted stem cell transplant. All receptors derive from a male patient between 10 and 17 years old who had a stem cell transplant for acute lymphoblastic leukemia, so the T cells may come from the graft donor. Each CDR3 is given with its conserved first and last residue. D genes are given only for firm matches. Size tells how often a clone was seen (once, few, many) or the class of an expanded clone, and some rows leave it out.

size,J,V,D,CDR3
few,TRBJ1-4,TRBV5-1,TRBD1,CASSLTGGQGEKLFF
few,TRBJ1-1,TRBV5-1,NA,CASSLRDAGEADTEAFF
few,TRBJ1-6,TRBV29-1,NA,CSVARGPNSPLHF
few,TRBJ2-7,TRBV10-3,TRBD2,CATHDKREGRGEQYF
few,TRBJ2-4,TRBV5-6,TRBD1,CASSYLGQAKNIQYF
NA,TRBJ1-6,TRBV20-1,NA,CSATPGLYNSPLHF
NA,TRBJ1-2,TRBV5-1,NA,CASSLNPQGYGYTF
NA,TRBJ2-7,TRBV6-5,TRBD2,CASSYSILGLAGWVEQYF
NA,TRBJ2-7,TRBV12-3/TRBV12-4,NA,CASSLERGPLYEQYF
NA,TRBJ2-1,TRBV20-1,NA,CSASFQNLYNEQFF
few,TRBJ1-2,TRBV2,NA,CASTHRTVLGYTF
NA,TRBJ2-1,TRBV7-3,NA,CASSYGRYNEQFF
NA,TRBJ2-1,TRBV20-1,TRBD2,CSARVDGTSGRALPYNEQFF
NA,TRBJ2-4,TRBV20-1,NA,CSAREGVKNIQYF
NA,TRBJ1-5,TRBV7-2,TRBD1,CASSRTGGPNQPQHF
NA,TRBJ2-2,TRBV6-5,NA,CASSFHDNTGELFF
few,TRBJ2-6,TRBV15,NA,CATSRGGHSGANVLTF
few,TRBJ1-2,TRBV7-9,NA,CASSFGTYGYTF
NA,TRBJ2-7,TRBV7-2,TRBD2,CASSLASGGTYEQYF
NA,TRBJ1-1,TRBV5-1,TRBD1,CASKTGAMNTEAFF
few,TRBJ2-7,TRBV20-1,TRBD2,CSARDGTSGRYEQYF
few,TRBJ1-2,TRBV5-1,NA,CASSFGGEGYTF
few,TRBJ1-4,TRBV5-1,TRBD1,CASSLEPGQLNEKLFF
NA,TRBJ1-1,TRBV25-1,TRBD1,CASSDKTGRSTEAFF
few,TRBJ2-3,TRBV5-1,NA,CASSLASGRDTQYF
NA,TRBJ2-5,TRBV12-3/TRBV12-4,TRBD2,CPHGKGLAGSQETQYF
few,TRBJ1-5,TRBV20-1,NA,CSARQNRWSNQPQHF
NA,TRBJ1-3,TRBV9,TRBD1,CASSPTPGTGRGNTIYF
NA,TRBJ2-3,TRBV7-2,NA,CASSPTRVDTQYF
few,TRBJ1-2,TRBV20-1,TRBD1,CSARDLGRGRVYYGYTF
NA,TRBJ2-5,TRBV4-1,NA,CASSHGIQETQYF
many,TRBJ2-7,TRBV9,TRBD2,CASSVGLADASTNSYEQYF
NA,TRBJ2-5,TRBV4-1,NA,CASSQPGTLQETQYF
few,TRBJ2-7,TRBV5-1,TRBD2,CASSLGLAGNYEQYF
few,TRBJ1-4,TRBV5-1,TRBD1,CASSFPGQGVTNEKLFF
few,TRBJ2-3,TRBV21-1,NA,CASSKLGTSGNTSTDTQYF
NA,TRBJ2-7,TRBV5-8,NA,CASSPPEGNIKTEQYF
NA,TRBJ1-2,TRBV20-1,TRBD1,CSARGDRVDGYTF
few,TRBJ2-5,TRBV10-1,TRBD2,CASSEGDYGETQYF
few,TRBJ2-1,TRBV5-1,NA,CASSPYHGGYNEQFF
few,TRBJ2-5,TRBV11-3,NA,CASSSWREETQYF
few,TRBJ2-7,TRBV3-1,TRBD1,CASSAHRDRTKEQYF
NA,TRBJ2-5,TRBV7-6,NA,CASSLSLDYQETQYF
few,TRBJ1-1,TRBV25-1,NA,CASKQAGARTEAFF
NA,TRBJ2-1,TRBV7-9,NA,CASSLGGLAWEFF
many,TRBJ2-7,TRBV5-1,NA,CASSQVGTGNEQYF
NA,TRBJ2-7,TRBV6-1,NA,CASSPFPGSFYEQYF
NA,TRBJ2-6,TRBV5-1,NA,CASSPMSGLYSGANVLTF
once,TRBJ2-7,TRBV7-3,NA,CASSLTGGGTLAEQYF
NA,TRBJ2-7,TRBV20-1,NA,CSARDHGGPTYEQYF
NA,TRBJ1-1,TRBV18,NA,CASPLMGANTEAFF
NA,TRBJ1-1,TRBV29-1,TRBD1,CSVRPRTGADRTEAFF
few,TRBJ1-5,TRBV12-3/TRBV12-4,TRBD1,CASSLGDRAWAQHF
few,TRBJ2-6,TRBV4-1,NA,CASSQEGSPISGANVLTF
NA,TRBJ2-7,TRBV5-6,TRBD1,CASSVHQGAVHIFYEQYF
NA,TRBJ2-5,TRBV10-3,NA,CAINSGTKETQYF
NA,TRBJ2-4,TRBV20-1,NA,CSASSTAKNIQYF
few,TRBJ2-7,TRBV12-3/TRBV12-4,NA,CASSLDPIYEQYF
NA,TRBJ2-7,TRBV6-1,NA,CASSEIPGTVPYEQYF